The clone carrying this T cell receptor (beta chain) was detected only a few times. Original processing methods: Researchers report that nucleated cell counts were estimated from reference gene primer amplification. Sequencing used immunoSEQ multiplex PCR; TCRdb keeps in-frame clones, though not all of them. That table supplies the V and J calls and clone size; D and trimming were determined from the DNA. The sample has some 200,000 clones, 80% seen once. This entry belongs to a study of blood T cell repertoires in COVID-19. Background on the study: Acute and convalescent COVID-19 specimens originated in the United States, Italy and Spain.

This clonotype was obtained from a woman in her 70s with acute or convalescent COVID-19. The sample taken for sequencing was peripheral blood.

The DNA for the CDR3 is TGTGCCAGCTCACCACCGACAGGGTGGAACACTGAAGCTTTCTTT. Residues: CASSPPTGWNTEAFF. The chain carries TRBV18 and TRBJ1-1; TRBD1 matches at 7 bases. Per germline, CDR1 KGHSH and CDR2 LQKENI. The CDR3 runs 15 residues. Trimming at V came to 0 bases and at J to 1 base, leaving 2 bases not matched to a gene.